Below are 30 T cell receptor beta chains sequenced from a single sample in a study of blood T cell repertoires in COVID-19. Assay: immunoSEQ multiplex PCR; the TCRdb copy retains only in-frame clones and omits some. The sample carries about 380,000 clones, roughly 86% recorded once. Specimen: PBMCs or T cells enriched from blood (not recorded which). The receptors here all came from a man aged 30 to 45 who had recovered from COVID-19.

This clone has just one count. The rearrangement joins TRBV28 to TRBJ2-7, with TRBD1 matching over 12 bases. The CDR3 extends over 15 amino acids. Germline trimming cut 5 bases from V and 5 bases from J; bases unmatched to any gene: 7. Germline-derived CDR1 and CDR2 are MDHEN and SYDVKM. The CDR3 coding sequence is TGTGCCAGCAGTACTCCGGGACAGGGGGCCCACGAGCAGTACTTC. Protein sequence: CASSTPGQGAHEQYF. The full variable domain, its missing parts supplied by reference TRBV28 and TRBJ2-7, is DVKVTQSSRYLVKRTGEKVFLECVQDMDHENMFWYRQDPGLGLRLIYFSYDVKMKEKGDIPEGYSVSREKKERFSLILESASTNQTSMYLCASSTPGQGAHEQYFGPGTRLTVT.

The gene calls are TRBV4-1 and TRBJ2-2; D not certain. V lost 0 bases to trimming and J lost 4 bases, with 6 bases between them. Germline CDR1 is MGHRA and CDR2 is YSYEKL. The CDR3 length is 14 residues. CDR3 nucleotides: TGCGCCAGCAGCCAAGATCGCAGCACCGGGGAGCTGTTTTTT. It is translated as CASSQDRSTGELFF.

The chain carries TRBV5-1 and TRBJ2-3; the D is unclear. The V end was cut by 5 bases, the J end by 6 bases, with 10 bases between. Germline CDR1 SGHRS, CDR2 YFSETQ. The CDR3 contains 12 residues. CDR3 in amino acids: CASRLNLDTQYF. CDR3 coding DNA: TGCGCCAGCAGACTAAACCTCGATACGCAGTATTTT. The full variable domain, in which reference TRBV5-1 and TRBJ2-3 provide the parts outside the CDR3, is KAGVTQTPRYLIKTRGQQVTLSCSPISGHRSVSWYQQTPGQGLQFLFEYFSETQRNKGNFPGRFSGRQFSNSRSEMNVSTLELGDSALYLCASRLNLDTQYFGPGTRLTVL.

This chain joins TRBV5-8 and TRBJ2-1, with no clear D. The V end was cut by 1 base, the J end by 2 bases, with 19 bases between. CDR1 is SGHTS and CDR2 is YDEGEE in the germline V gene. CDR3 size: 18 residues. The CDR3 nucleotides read TGTGCCAGCAGCTTGTTTTTGGCCCCCACTGACACCTACAATGAGCAGTTCTTC. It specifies CASSLFLAPTDTYNEQFF.

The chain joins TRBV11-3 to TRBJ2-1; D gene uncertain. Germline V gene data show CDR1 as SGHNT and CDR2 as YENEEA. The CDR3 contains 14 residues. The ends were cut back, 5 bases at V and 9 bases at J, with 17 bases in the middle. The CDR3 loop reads CASSPERSQPEQFF. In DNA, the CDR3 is TGTGCCAGCAGCCCCGAGAGGTCGCAGCCTGAGCAGTTCTTC. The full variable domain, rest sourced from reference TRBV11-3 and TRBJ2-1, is EAGVVQSPRYKIIEKKQPVAFWCNPISGHNTLYWYLQNLGQGPELLIRYENEEAVDDSQLPKDRFSAERLKGVDSTLKIQPAELGDSAVYLCASSPERSQPEQFFGPGTRLTVL.

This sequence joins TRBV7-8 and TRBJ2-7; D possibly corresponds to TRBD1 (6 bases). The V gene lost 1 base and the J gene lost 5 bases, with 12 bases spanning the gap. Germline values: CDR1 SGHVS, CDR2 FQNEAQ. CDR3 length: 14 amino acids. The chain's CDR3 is CASSLDRVGHEQYF. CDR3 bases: TGTGCCAGCAGCTTAGACAGGGTAGGGCACGAGCAGTACTTC. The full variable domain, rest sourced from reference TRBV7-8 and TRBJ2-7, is GAGVSQSPRYKVAKRGQDVALRCDPISGHVSLFWYQQALGQGPEFLTYFQNEAQLDKSGLPSDRFFAERPEGSVSTLKIQRTQQEDSAVYLCASSLDRVGHEQYFGPGTRLTVT.

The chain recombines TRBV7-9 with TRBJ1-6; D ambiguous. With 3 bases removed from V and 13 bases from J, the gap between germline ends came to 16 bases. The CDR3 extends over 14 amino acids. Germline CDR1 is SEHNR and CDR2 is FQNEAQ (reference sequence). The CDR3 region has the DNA TGTGCCAGCAGCTTGGACGGGGTAAGGGCGCCCCTCCACTTT. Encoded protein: CASSLDGVRAPLHF. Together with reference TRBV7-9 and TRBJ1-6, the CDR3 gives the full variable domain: DTGVSQNPRHKITKRGQNVTFRCDPISEHNRLYWYRQTLGQGPEFLTYFQNEAQLEKSRLLSDRFSAERPKGSFSTLEIQRTEQGDSAMYLCASSLDGVRAPLHFGNGTRLTVT.

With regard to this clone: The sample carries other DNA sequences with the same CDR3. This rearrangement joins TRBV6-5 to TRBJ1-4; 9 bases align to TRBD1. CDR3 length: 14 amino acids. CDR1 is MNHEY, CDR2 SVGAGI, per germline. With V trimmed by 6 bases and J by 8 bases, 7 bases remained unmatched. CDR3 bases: TGTGCCAGCAGGACGACAGGGGGTAGAGAAAAACTGTTTTTT. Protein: CASRTTGGREKLFF.

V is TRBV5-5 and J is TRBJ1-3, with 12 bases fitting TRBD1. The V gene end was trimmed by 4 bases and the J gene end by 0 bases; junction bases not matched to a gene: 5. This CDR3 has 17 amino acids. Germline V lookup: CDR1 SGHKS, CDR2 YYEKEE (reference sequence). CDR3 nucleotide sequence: TGTGCCAGCAGCGGGGGACAGGGGGCTTTCTCTGGAAACACCATATATTTT. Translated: CASSGGQGAFSGNTIYF.

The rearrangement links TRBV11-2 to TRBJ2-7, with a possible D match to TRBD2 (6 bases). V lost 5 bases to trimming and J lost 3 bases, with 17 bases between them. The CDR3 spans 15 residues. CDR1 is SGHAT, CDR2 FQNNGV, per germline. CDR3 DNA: TGTGCCAGCAGCCTACTTTCTAGCGAAAACTACGAGCAGTACTTC. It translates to CASSLLSSENYEQYF.

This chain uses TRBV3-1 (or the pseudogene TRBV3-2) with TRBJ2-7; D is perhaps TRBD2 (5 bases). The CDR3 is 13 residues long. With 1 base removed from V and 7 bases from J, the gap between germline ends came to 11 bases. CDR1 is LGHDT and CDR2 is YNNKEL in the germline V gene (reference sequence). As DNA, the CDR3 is TGTGCCAGCAGCCAAGTTCCTCAGCGGGAGCAGTACTTC. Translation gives CASSQVPQREQYF.

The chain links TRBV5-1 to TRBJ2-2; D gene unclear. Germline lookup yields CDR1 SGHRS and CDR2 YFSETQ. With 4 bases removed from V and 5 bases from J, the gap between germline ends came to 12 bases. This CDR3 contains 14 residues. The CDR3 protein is CASSDFSLTGELFF. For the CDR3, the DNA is TGCGCCAGCAGCGACTTCAGTCTAACCGGGGAGCTGTTTTTT.

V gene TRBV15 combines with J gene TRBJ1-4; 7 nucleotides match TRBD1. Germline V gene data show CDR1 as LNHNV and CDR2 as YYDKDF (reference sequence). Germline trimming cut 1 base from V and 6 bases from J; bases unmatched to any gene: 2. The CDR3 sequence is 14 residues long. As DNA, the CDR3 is TGTGCCACCAGCAGAGCAGGGGGTGATGAAAAACTGTTTTTT. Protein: CATSRAGGDEKLFF. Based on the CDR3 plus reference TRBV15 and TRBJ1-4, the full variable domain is DAMVIQNPRYQVTQFGKPVTLSCSQTLNHNVMYWYQQKSSQAPKLLFHYYDKDFNNEADTPDNFQSRRPNTSFCFLDIRSPGLGDTAMYLCATSRAGGDEKLFFGSGTQLSVL.

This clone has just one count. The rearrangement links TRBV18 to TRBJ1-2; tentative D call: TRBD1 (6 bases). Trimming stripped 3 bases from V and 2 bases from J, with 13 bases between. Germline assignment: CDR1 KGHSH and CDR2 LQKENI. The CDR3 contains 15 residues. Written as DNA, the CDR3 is TGTGCCAGCTCACCTTCCGGGGGGCCGAACTATGGCTACACCTTC. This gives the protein CASSPSGGPNYGYTF.

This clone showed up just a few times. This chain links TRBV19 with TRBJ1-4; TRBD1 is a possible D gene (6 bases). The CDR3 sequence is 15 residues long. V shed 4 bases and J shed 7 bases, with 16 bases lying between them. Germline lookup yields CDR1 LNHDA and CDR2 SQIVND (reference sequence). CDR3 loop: CASSTIQGGGEKLFF. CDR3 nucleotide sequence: TGTGCCAGTAGTACCATACAGGGCGGCGGTGAAAAACTGTTTTTT.

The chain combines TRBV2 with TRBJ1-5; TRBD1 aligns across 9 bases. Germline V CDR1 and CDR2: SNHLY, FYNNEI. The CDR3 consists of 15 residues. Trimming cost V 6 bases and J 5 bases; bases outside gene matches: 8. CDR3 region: CASRPSGQGDQPQHF. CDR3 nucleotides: TGTGCCAGCAGGCCCTCGGGACAGGGCGATCAGCCCCAGCATTTT.

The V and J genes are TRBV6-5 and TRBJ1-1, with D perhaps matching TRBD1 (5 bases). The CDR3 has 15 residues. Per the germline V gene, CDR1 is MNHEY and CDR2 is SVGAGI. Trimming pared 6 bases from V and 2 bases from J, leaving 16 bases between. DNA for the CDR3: TGTGCCAGCAGGACCCTACAGGCAATCAACACTGAAGCTTTCTTT. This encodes CASRTLQAINTEAFF.

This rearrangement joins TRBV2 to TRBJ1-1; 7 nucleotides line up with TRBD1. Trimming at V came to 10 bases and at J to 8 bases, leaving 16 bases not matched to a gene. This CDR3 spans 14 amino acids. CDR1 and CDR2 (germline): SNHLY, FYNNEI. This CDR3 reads CATLRRGGGPEAFF. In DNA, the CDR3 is TGTGCCACCCTCCGGCGAGGGGGCGGGCCGGAAGCTTTCTTT.

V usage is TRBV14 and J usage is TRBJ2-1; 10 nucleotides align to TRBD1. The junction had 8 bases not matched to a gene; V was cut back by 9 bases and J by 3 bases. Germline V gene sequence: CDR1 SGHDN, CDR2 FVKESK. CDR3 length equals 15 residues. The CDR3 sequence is CASTTGTGVYNEQFF. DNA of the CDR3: TGTGCCAGTACGACCGGGACAGGGGTCTACAATGAGCAGTTCTTC.

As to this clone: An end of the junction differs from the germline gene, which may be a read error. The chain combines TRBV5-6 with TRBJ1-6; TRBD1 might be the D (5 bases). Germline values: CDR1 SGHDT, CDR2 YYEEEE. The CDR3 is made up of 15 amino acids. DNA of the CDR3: TGTGCCAGCACCTTGGGACTCCGTTCCAATTCACCCCTCCACTTT. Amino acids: CASTLGLRSNSPLHF.

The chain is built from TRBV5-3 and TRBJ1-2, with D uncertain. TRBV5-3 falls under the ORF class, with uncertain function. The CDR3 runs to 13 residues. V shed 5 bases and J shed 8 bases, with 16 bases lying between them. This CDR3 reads CARRPGGLKGYTF. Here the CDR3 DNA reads TGTGCCAGAAGACCGGGAGGCCTTAAGGGCTACACCTTC.

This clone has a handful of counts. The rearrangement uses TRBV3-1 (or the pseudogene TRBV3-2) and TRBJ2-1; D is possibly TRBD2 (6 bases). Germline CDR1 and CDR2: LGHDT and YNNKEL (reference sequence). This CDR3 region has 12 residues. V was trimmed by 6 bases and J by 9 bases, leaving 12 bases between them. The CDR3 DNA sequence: TGTGCCAGCAGTCTCCGGAGGGGTGAGCAGTTCTTC. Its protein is CASSLRRGEQFF.

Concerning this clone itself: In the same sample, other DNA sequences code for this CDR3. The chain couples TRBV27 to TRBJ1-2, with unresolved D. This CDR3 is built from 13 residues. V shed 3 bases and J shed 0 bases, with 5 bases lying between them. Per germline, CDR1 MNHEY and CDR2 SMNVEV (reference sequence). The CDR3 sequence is CASSLGPNYGYTF. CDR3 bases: TGTGCCAGCAGTTTGGGCCCTAACTATGGCTACACCTTC.

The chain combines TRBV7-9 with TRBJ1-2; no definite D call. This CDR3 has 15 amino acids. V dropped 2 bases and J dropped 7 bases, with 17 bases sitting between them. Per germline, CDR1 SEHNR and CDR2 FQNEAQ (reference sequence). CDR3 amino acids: CASSLNTGVSGGYTF. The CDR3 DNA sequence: TGTGCCAGCAGCTTAAACACCGGGGTATCTGGTGGCTACACCTTC.

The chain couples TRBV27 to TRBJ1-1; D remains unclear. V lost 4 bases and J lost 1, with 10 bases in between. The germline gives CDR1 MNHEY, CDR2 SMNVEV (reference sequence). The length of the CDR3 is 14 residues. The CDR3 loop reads CASSSYEGNTEAFF. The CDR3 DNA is TGTGCCAGCAGTTCCTATGAGGGGAACACTGAAGCTTTCTTT.

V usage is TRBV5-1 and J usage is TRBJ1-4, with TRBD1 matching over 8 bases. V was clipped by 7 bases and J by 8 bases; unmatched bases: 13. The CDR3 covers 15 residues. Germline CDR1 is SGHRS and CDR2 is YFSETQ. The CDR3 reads CASGPGTGLGEKLFF. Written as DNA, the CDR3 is TGCGCCAGCGGCCCCGGGACAGGCCTCGGCGAAAAACTGTTTTTT.

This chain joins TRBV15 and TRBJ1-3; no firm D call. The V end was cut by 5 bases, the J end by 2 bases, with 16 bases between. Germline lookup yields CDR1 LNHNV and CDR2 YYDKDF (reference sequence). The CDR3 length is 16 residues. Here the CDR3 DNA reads TGTGCCACCAGCTCGCTGGAGAACGTCGCTGGAAACACCATATATTTT. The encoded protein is CATSSLENVAGNTIYF.

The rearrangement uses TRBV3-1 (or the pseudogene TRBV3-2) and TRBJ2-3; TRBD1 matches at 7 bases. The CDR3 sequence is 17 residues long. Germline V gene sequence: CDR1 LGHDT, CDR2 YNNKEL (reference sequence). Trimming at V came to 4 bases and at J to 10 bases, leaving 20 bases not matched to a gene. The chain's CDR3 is CASSRRAGTETFTAQYF. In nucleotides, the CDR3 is TGTGCCAGCAGCCGGCGAGCCGGGACAGAAACTTTTACGGCGCAGTATTTT.

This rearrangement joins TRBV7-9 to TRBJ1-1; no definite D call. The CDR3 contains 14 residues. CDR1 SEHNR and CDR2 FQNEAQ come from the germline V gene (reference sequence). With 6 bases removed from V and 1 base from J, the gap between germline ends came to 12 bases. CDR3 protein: CASRGEGGNTEAFF. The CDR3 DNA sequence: TGTGCCAGCAGGGGCGAGGGTGGGAACACTGAAGCTTTCTTT.

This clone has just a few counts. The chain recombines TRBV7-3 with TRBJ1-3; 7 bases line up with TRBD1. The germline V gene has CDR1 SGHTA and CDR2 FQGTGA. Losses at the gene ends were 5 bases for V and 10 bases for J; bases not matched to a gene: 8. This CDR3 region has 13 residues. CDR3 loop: CASSDTQGGTIYF. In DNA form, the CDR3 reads TGTGCCAGCAGCGACACCCAGGGGGGTACCATATATTTT.